A single sample is the source of the 21 T cell receptor beta chains below, sequenced in a study of blood T cell repertoires in COVID-19. Sequenced by immunoSEQ multiplex PCR; TCRdb stores in-frame clones only, minus some. The table has 290,000 or so clones, approximately 90% seen once. The sequenced sample consisted of peripheral blood. The source is a woman in her thirties with COVID-19, enrolled during active disease.

The chain couples TRBV5-8 to TRBJ1-1; D is unclear. The germline V gene encodes CDR1 SGHTS and CDR2 YDEGEE. V was trimmed by 0 bases and J by 9 bases, leaving 12 bases between them. The CDR3 totals 13 residues. The CDR3 bases are TGTGCCAGCAGCTTGGTTGGCGGGGAGAAAGCTTTCTTT. Its protein product is CASSLVGGEKAFF.

This sequence joins TRBV2 and TRBJ2-7, with TRBD1 identical over 8 bases. Looked up from germline, CDR1 is SNHLY and CDR2 is FYNNEI. With 7 bases clipped from V and 2 bases from J, the junction kept 7 bases outside the gene matches. CDR3 size: 14 residues. CDR3 loop: CASMGDRRTYEQYF. The CDR3 region has the DNA TGTGCCAGCATGGGGGACAGGAGGACCTACGAGCAGTACTTC.

The chain carries TRBV6-1 and TRBJ2-2; D gene unclear. CDR1 MNHNS and CDR2 SASEGT come from the germline V gene. The CDR3 sequence is 13 residues long. The V end was cut by 3 bases, the J end by 4 bases, with 6 bases between. The CDR3 here is CASSDYFTGELFF. CDR3 sequence (DNA): TGTGCCAGCAGTGATTATTTCACCGGGGAGCTGTTTTTT.

V and J are TRBV5-1 and TRBJ2-1; D is unresolved. The CDR3 extends over 16 amino acids. Between the trimmed V and J ends, which lost 4 bases and 2 bases, there was a span of 16 bases. Germline V lookup: CDR1 SGHRS, CDR2 YFSETQ. This CDR3 reads CASSPLSSAAYNEQFF. The CDR3 region has the DNA TGCGCCAGCAGCCCCTTGTCTAGTGCAGCCTACAATGAGCAGTTCTTC.

On this clone: The same CDR3 can be traced to other DNA sequences in this sample. V and J are TRBV4-1 and TRBJ1-5, with D possibly being TRBD1 (6 bases). V lost 3 bases and J lost 0, with 9 bases in between. The CDR3 is 15 amino acids. Germline V lookup: CDR1 MGHRA, CDR2 YSYEKL. The CDR3 DNA reads TGCGCCAGCAGCCAGAGGGGACATAGCAATCAGCCCCAGCATTTT. Translated, it gives CASSQRGHSNQPQHF.

The genes are TRBV28 and TRBJ1-2, with TRBD1 matching over 12 bases. Germline CDR1 and CDR2: MDHEN and SYDVKM. The CDR3 consists of 14 residues. Germline trimming cut 5 bases from V and 5 bases from J; bases unmatched to any gene: 3. The CDR3 DNA is TGTGCCAGCAGTGGGACAGGGGGCCAGTATGGCTACACCTTC. It encodes CASSGTGGQYGYTF.

This clone occurred once. The chain couples TRBV3-1 (or the pseudogene TRBV3-2) to TRBJ2-5; TRBD2 is a possible D gene (6 bases). Germline loops: CDR1 LGHDT, CDR2 YNNKEL (reference sequence). Trimming took off 1 base at V and 2 bases at J, with 17 bases between the two ends. CDR3 length: 17 residues. This CDR3 reads CASSQGPGGVIQETQYF. CDR3 nucleotide sequence: TGTGCCAGCAGCCAAGGACCCGGGGGAGTAATTCAAGAGACCCAGTACTTC.

The chain links TRBV13 to TRBJ1-1, with 9 positions matching TRBD1. Germline trimming cut 3 bases from V and 5 bases from J; bases unmatched to any gene: 4. The CDR3 loop spans 14 amino acids. Germline V gene data show CDR1 as PRHDT and CDR2 as FYEKMQ (reference sequence). CDR3 in DNA: TGTGCCAGCAGCTTTGGGACAGGGAAAACTGAAGCTTTCTTT. It codes for CASSFGTGKTEAFF.

The chain links TRBV6-6 to TRBJ2-3, with D perhaps matching TRBD2 (5 bases). Germline V gene data show CDR1 as MNHNY and CDR2 as SVGAGI (reference sequence). Trimming left V 5 bases short and J 2 bases short, with 20 bases between. This CDR3 is built from 17 residues. The CDR3 region has the DNA TGTGCCAGCAGTCCCCTCCCTACCGGGGTTCTCACAGATACGCAGTATTTT. Its protein product is CASSPLPTGVLTDTQYF.

V usage is TRBV5-1 and J usage is TRBJ2-2; 8 positions match TRBD1. J gave up 5 bases and V 3 bases, and 6 bases lay outside the gene matches. The CDR3 is 15 residues long. Germline V gene sequence: CDR1 SGHRS, CDR2 YFSETQ. The CDR3 loop is CASSSRTGKTGELFF. The CDR3 region has the DNA TGCGCCAGCAGCTCAAGGACAGGGAAAACCGGGGAGCTGTTTTTT.

The chain links TRBV9 to TRBJ2-1; 7 bases fit TRBD1. This CDR3 has 13 residues. From germline, CDR1 is SGDLS and CDR2 YYNGEE. V lost 4 bases, J lost 10 bases, and 8 bases stayed unmatched. The CDR3 DNA follows: TGTGCCAGCAGCCCCTGGGACAGTTTAGAGCAGTTCTTC. Translating it yields CASSPWDSLEQFF.

This chain connects TRBV9 to TRBJ2-3; no firm D call. CDR1 is SGDLS and CDR2 is YYNGEE in the germline V gene. Trimming removed 0 bases from V and 0 bases from J, with 8 bases in between. This CDR3 has 15 residues. As DNA, the CDR3 is TGTGCCAGCAGCGTAGCTACAGTAAGCACAGATACGCAGTATTTT. Translated: CASSVATVSTDTQYF.

The chain is built from TRBV20-1 and TRBJ1-1, with 8 bases matching TRBD1. Germline loops: CDR1 DFQATT, CDR2 SNEGSKA (reference sequence). The CDR3 covers 15 residues. After removal of 3 bases from V and 3 bases from J, the junction contained 9 bases not matched to a gene. CDR3 amino acids: CSASRGQGGHTEAFF. CDR3 in DNA: TGCAGTGCTAGTCGTGGACAGGGTGGGCACACTGAAGCTTTCTTT.

The rearrangement uses TRBV19 and TRBJ1-5; perhaps TRBD1 as D (5 bases). The V and J ends lost 4 bases and 4 bases respectively, with 14 bases between them. Germline loops: CDR1 LNHDA, CDR2 SQIVND (reference sequence). The CDR3 length is 15 residues. CDR3 coding DNA: TGTGCCAGTAGTAGGGCGGGGGGGAATAATCAGCCCCAGCATTTT. Its translation: CASSRAGGNNQPQHF.

The chain couples TRBV10-3 to TRBJ2-5, with 11 bases fitting TRBD2. The trim removed 3 bases at V and 5 bases at J, leaving 11 bases unmatched. The CDR3 covers 17 residues. Germline lookup yields CDR1 ENHRY and CDR2 SYGVKD. In DNA, the CDR3 is TGTGCCATCAGTGAAGGACTAGCGGGCACCAAAGGGGAGACCCAGTACTTC. It yields the protein CAISEGLAGTKGETQYF.

The chain recombines TRBV27 with TRBJ1-2; TRBD1 aligns across 8 bases. CDR1 and CDR2 from the germline V gene are MNHEY and SMNVEV (reference sequence). V lost 0 bases to trimming and J lost 3 bases; unmatched junction nucleotides: 0. The CDR3 spans 14 residues. The CDR3 DNA is TGTGCCAGCAGTTTATCGGACAGGGACTATGGCTACACCTTC. This gives the protein CASSLSDRDYGYTF.

This chain links TRBV7-2 with TRBJ1-6; D is perhaps TRBD1 (5 bases). The V and J ends lost 1 base and 7 bases respectively, with 14 bases between them. Germline V CDR1 and CDR2: SGHTA, FQGNSA. CDR3 length: 16 residues. The chain's CDR3 is CASSLVGGSGNSPLHF. In DNA, the CDR3 is TGTGCCAGCAGCTTAGTCGGGGGTTCAGGAAATTCACCCCTCCACTTT.

The V call is TRBV3-1 (or the pseudogene TRBV3-2), the J call TRBJ1-4; no reliable D call. The CDR3 spans 13 residues. CDR1 LGHDT and CDR2 YNNKEL come from the germline V gene (reference sequence). V lost 4 bases and J lost 7, with 10 bases in between. The CDR3 DNA is TGTGCCAGCAGCCCCGGACTCGGTGAAAAACTGTTTTTT. Residues: CASSPGLGEKLFF.

CDR3 DNA sequence: TGTGCCACCGGGACAGGGGCCAACAATCAGCCCCAGCATTTT. Amino acid sequence: CATGTGANNQPQHF. The genes are TRBV10-3 and TRBJ1-5; 10 bases are shared with TRBD1. The CDR3 runs to 14 residues. Trimming cost V 10 bases and J 3 bases; bases outside gene matches: 6. Germline-derived CDR1 and CDR2 are ENHRY and SYGVKD.

The chain links TRBV2 to TRBJ1-2; D call uncertain. V lost 7 bases, J lost 5 bases, and 8 bases lay in between. The CDR3 sequence is 11 residues long. Germline V lookup: CDR1 SNHLY, CDR2 FYNNEI. The CDR3 loop reads CASIGRYGYTF. The CDR3, as DNA: TGTGCCAGCATAGGGAGGTATGGCTACACCTTC. Together with reference TRBV2 and TRBJ1-2, the CDR3 gives the full variable domain: EPEVTQTPSHQVTQMGQEVILRCVPISNHLYFYWYRQILGQKVEFLVSFYNNEISEKSEIFDDQFSVERPDGSNFTLKIRSTKLEDSAMYFCASIGRYGYTFGSGTRLTVV.

This chain uses TRBV3-1 (or the pseudogene TRBV3-2) with TRBJ2-7; possibly TRBD1 for D (7 bases). The CDR3 has 14 residues. Deletions cut 7 bases from V and 5 bases from J, with 18 bases between. Germline V CDR1 and CDR2: LGHDT, YNNKEL (reference sequence). CDR3 nucleotides: TGTGCCAGCACCCAGGGGGAGGTAGGCCACGAGCAGTACTTC. Protein product: CASTQGEVGHEQYF.